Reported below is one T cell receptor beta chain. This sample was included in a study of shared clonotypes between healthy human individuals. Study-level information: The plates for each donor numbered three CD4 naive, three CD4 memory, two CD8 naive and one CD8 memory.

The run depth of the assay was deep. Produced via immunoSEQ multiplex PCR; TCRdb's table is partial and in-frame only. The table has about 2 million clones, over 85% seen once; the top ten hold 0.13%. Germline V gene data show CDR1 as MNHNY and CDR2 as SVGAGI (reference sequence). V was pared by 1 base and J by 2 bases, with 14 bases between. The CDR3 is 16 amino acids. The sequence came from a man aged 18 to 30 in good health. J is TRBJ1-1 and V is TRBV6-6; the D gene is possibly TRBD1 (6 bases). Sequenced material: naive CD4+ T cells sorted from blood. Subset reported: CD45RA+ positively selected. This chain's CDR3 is CASSYLGGYDNTEAFF. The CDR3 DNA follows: TGTGCCAGCAGTTACTTGGGGGGCTACGACAACACTGAAGCTTTCTTT.